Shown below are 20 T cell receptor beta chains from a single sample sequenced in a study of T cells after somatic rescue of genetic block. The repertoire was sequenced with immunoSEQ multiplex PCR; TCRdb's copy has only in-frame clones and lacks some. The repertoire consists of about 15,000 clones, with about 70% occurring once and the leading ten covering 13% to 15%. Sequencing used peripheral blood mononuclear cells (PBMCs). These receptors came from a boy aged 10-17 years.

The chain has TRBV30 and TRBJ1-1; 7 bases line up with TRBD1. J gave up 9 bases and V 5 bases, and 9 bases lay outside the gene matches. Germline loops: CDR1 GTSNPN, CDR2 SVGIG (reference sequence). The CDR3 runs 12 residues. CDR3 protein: CAWGLARGQAFF. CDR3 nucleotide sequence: TGTGCCTGGGGTCTGGCTAGGGGGCAAGCTTTCTTT. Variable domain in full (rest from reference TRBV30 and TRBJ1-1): SQTIHQWPATLVQPVGSPLSLECTVEGTSNPNLYWYRQAAGRGLQLLFYSVGIGQISSEVPQNLSASRPQDRQFILSSKKLLLSDSGFYLCAWGLARGQAFFGQGTRLTVV.

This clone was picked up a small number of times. The CDR3 DNA sequence: TGTGCCAGCAGCTTAGGGGGCCAGTACTCCCCCTACTATGGCTACACCTTC. Translating it yields CASSLGGQYSPYYGYTF. The chain joins TRBV7-8 to TRBJ1-2, with D perhaps matching TRBD1 (5 bases). V was trimmed by 1 base and J by 3 bases, leaving 18 bases between them. The CDR3 runs to 17 residues. Germline CDR1 SGHVS, CDR2 FQNEAQ.

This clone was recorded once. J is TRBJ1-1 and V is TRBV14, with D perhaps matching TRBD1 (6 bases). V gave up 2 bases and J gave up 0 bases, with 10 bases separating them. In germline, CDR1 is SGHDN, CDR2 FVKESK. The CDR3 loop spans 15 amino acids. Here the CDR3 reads CASSQRTAMNTEAFF. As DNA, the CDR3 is TGTGCCAGCAGCCAACGGACAGCGATGAACACTGAAGCTTTCTTT.

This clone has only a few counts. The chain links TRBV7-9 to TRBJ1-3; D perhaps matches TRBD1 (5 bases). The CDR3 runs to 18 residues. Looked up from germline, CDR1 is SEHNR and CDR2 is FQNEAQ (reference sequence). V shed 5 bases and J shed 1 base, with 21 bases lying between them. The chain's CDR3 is CASSRPHGGSLSGNTIYF. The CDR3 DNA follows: TGTGCCAGCAGCCGACCCCACGGGGGTTCCCTTTCTGGAAACACCATATATTTT.

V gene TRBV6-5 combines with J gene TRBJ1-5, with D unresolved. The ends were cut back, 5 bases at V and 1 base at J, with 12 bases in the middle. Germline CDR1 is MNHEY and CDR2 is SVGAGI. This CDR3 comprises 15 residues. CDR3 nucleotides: TGTGCCAGCAGTGTGACTTCGGACAGCAATCAGCCCCAGCATTTT. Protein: CASSVTSDSNQPQHF.

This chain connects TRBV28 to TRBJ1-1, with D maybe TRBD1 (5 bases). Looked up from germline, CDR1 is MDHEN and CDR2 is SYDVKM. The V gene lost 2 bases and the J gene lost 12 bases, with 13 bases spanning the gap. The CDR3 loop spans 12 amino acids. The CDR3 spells CASSLPQGIPFF. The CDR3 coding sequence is TGTGCCAGCAGTTTACCTCAGGGAATCCCTTTCTTT. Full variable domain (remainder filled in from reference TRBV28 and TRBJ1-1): DVKVTQSSRYLVKRTGEKVFLECVQDMDHENMFWYRQDPGLGLRLIYFSYDVKMKEKGDIPEGYSVSREKKERFSLILESASTNQTSMYLCASSLPQGIPFFGQGTRLTVV.

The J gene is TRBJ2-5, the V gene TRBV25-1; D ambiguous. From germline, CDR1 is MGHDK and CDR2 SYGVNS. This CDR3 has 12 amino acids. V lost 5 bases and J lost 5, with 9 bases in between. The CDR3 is CASSLRVETQYF. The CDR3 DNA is TGTGCCAGCAGTCTCCGCGTGGAGACCCAGTACTTC.

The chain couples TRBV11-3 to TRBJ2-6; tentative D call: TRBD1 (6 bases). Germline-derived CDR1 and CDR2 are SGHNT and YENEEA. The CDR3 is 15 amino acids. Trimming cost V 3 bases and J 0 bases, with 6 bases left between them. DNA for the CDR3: TGTGCCAGCAGCTTGGACAGCTCTGGGGCCAACGTCCTGACTTTC. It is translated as CASSLDSSGANVLTF.

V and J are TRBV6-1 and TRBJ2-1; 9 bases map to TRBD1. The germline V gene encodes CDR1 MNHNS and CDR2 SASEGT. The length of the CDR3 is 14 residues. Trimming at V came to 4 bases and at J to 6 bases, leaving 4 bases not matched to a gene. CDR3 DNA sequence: TGTGCCAGCAGTGGACAGGGGGTCAGCAATGAGCAGTTCTTC. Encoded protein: CASSGQGVSNEQFF.

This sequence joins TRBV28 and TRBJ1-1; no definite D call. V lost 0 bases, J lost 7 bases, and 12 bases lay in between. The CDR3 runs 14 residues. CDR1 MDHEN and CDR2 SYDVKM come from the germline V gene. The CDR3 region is CASSLWGTANEAFF. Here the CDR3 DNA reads TGTGCCAGCAGTTTATGGGGTACAGCTAATGAAGCTTTCTTT.

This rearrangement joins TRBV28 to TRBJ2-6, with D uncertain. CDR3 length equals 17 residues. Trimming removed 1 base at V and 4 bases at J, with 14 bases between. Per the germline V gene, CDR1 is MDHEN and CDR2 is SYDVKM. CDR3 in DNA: TGTGCCAGCAGTTTATATTTACGGGCTGCGGGGGCCAACGTCCTGACTTTC. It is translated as CASSLYLRAAGANVLTF.

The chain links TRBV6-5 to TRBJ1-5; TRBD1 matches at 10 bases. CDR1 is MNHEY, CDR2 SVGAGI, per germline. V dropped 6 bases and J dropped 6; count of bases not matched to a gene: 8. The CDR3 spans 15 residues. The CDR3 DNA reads TGTGCCAGCAGCTTGGGACAGGGGTGGACTCAGCCCCAGCATTTT. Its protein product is CASSLGQGWTQPQHF.

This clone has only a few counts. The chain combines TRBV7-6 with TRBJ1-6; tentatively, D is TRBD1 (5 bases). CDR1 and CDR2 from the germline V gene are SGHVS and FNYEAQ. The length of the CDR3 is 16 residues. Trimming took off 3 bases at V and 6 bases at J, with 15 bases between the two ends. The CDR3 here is CASSLGKGLPNSPLHF. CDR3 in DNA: TGTGCCAGCAGCTTGGGGAAGGGACTGCCTAATTCACCCCTCCACTTT.

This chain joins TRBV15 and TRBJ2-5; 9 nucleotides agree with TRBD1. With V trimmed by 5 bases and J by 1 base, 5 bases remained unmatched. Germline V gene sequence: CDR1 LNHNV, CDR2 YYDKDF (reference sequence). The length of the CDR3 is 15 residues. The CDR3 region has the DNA TGTGCCACCAGCCGGACAGGGGAACGCCAAGAGACCCAGTACTTC. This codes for CATSRTGERQETQYF.

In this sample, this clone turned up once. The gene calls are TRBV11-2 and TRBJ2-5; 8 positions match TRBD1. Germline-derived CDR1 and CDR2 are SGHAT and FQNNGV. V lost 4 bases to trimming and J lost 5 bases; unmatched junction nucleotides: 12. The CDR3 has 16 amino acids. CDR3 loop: CASSSPTGAIHETQYF. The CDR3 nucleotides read TGTGCCAGCAGCTCCCCGACAGGGGCCATACACGAGACCCAGTACTTC.

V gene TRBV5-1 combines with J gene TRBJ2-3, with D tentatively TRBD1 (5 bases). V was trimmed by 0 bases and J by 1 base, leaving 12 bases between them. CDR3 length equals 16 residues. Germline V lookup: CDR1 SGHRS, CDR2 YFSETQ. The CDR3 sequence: CASSLVGQGGTDTQYF. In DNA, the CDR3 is TGCGCCAGCAGCTTGGTCGGGCAGGGCGGCACAGATACGCAGTATTTT.

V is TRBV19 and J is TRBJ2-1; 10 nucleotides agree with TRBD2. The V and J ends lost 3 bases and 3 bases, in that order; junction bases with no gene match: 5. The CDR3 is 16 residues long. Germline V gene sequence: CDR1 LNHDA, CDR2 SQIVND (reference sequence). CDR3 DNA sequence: TGTGCCAGTAGTATTCGGAGGACTAGCGGCTACAATGAGCAGTTCTTC. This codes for CASSIRRTSGYNEQFF. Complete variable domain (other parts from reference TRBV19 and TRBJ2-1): DGGITQSPKYLFRKEGQNVTLSCEQNLNHDAMYWYRQDPGQGLRLIYYSQIVNDFQKGDIAEGYSVSREKKESFPLTVTSAQKNPTAFYLCASSIRRTSGYNEQFFGPGTRLTVL.

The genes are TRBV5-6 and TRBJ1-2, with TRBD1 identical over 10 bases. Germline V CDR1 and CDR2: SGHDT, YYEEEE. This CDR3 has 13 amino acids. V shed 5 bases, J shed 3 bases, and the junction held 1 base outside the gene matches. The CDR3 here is CASRGQGDYGYTF. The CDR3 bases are TGTGCCAGCAGAGGACAGGGGGACTATGGCTACACCTTC.

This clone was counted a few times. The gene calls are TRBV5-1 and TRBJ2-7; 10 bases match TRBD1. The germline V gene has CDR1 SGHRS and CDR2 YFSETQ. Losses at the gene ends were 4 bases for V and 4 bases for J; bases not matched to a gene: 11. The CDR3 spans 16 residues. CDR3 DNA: TGCGCCAGCAGCGCTCGCTCCGGGACAGGGGCTTACGAGCAGTACTTC. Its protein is CASSARSGTGAYEQYF. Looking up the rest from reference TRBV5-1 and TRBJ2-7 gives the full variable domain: KAGVTQTPRYLIKTRGQQVTLSCSPISGHRSVSWYQQTPGQGLQFLFEYFSETQRNKGNFPGRFSGRQFSNSRSEMNVSTLELGDSALYLCASSARSGTGAYEQYFGPGTRLTVT.

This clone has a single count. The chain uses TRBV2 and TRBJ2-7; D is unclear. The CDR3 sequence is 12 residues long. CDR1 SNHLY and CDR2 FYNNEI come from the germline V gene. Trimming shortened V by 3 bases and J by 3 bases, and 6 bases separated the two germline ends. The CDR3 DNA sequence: TGTGCCAGCAGTGACCGCATCTACGAGCAGTACTTC. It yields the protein CASSDRIYEQYF. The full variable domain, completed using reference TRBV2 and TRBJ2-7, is EPEVTQTPSHQVTQMGQEVILRCVPISNHLYFYWYRQILGQKVEFLVSFYNNEISEKSEIFDDQFSVERPDGSNFTLKIRSTKLEDSAMYFCASSDRIYEQYFGPGTRLTVT.